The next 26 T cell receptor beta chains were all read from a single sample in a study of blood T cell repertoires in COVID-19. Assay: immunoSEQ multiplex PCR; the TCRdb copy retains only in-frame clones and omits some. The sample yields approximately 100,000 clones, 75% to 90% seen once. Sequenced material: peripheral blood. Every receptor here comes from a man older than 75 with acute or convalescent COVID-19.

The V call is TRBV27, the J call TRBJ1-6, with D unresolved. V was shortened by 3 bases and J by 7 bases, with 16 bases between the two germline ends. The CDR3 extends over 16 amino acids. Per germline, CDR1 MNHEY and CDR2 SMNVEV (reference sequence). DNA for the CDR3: TGTGCCAGCAGTTTGTTAGCCGGTAGTTCGAATTCACCCCTCCACTTT. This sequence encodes CASSLLAGSSNSPLHF.

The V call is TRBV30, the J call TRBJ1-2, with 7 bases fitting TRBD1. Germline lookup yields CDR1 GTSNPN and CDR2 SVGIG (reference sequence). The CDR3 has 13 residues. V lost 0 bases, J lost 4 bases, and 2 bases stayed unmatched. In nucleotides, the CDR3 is TGTGCCTGGAGTGTAAACAGGGGCTATGGCTACACCTTC. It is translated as CAWSVNRGYGYTF.

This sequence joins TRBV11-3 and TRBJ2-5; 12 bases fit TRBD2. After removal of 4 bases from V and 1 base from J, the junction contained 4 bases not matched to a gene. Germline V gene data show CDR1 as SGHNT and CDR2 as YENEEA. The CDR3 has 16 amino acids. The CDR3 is CASSSGLAGAQETQYF. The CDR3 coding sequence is TGTGCCAGCAGCTCGGGACTAGCGGGCGCCCAAGAGACCCAGTACTTC.

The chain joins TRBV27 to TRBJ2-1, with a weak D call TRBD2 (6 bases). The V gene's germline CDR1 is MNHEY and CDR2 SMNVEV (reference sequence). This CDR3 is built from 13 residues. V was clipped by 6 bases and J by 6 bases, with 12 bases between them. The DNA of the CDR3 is TGTGCCAGCAGACGCCGGGGAGGCAATGAGCAGTTCTTC. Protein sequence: CASRRRGGNEQFF.

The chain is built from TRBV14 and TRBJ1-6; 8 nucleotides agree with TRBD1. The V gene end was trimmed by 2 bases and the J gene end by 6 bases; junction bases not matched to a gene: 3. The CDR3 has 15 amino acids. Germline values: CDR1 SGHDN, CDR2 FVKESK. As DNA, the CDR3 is TGTGCCAGCAGCCAAACCACAGGGGGTAATTCACCCCTCCACTTT. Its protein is CASSQTTGGNSPLHF.

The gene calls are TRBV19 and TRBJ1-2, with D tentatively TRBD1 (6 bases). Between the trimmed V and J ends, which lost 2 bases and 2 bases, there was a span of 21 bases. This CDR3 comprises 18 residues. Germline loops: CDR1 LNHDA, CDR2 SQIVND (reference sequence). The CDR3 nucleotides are TGTGCCAGTAGTATATCTTCGGACAGACGTTACCTAAACTATGGCTACACCTTC. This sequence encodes CASSISSDRRYLNYGYTF.

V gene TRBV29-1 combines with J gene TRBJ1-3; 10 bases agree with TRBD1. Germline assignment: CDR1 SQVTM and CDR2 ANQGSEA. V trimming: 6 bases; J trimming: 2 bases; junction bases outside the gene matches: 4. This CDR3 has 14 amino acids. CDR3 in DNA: TGCAGCGTCCCGGGGACAGGGGCTGGAAACACCATATATTTT. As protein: CSVPGTGAGNTIYF.

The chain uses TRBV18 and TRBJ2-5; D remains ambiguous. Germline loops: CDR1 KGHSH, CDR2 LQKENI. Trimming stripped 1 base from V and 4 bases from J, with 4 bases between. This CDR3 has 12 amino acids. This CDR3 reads CASSPRLETQYF. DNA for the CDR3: TGTGCCAGCTCACCACGGCTAGAGACCCAGTACTTC.

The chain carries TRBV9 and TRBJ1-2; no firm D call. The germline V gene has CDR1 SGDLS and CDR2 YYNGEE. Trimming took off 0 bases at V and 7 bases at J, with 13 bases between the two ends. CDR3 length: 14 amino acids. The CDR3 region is CASSVVPVRIGYTF. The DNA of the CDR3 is TGTGCCAGCAGCGTAGTTCCGGTGAGGATTGGCTACACCTTC.

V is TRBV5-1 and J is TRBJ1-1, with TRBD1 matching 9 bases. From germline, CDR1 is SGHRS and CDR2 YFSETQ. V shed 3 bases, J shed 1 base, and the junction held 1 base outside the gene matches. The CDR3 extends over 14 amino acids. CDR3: CASSWDRANTEAFF. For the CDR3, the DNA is TGCGCCAGCAGCTGGGACAGGGCGAACACTGAAGCTTTCTTT.

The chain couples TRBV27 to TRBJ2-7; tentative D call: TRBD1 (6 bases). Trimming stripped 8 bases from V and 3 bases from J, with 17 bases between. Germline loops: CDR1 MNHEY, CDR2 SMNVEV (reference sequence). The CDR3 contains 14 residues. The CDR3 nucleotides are TGTGCCAGCTCTACCCCGGGACACTTCTACGAGCAGTACTTC. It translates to CASSTPGHFYEQYF.

CDR3 DNA sequence: TGTGCCAGCAGTTTACACGCCGGGACAGGACTGACCGGGGAGCTGTTTTTT. Protein product: CASSLHAGTGLTGELFF. The V and J genes are TRBV28 and TRBJ2-2, with 8 nucleotides matching TRBD1. In germline, CDR1 is MDHEN, CDR2 SYDVKM. Germline trimming cut 2 bases from V and 5 bases from J; bases unmatched to any gene: 10. The CDR3 totals 17 residues.

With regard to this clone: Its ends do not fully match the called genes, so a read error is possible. CDR3 residues: CARSPLETGNAEAFF. The DNA of the CDR3 is TGTGCCAGAAGCCCCCTAGAGACAGGGAACGCTGAAGCTTTCTTT. The chain links TRBV5-3 to TRBJ1-1; 7 nucleotides agree with TRBD1. TRBV5-3 counts as an open reading frame of uncertain function. This CDR3 is 15 amino acids long.

CDR3 sequence (DNA): TGCAGCGTAGCTAGCGGGAGTCTTTACGAGCAGTACTTC. Amino acids: CSVASGSLYEQYF. The chain is built from TRBV29-1 and TRBJ2-7; 10 bases map to TRBD2. Germline loops: CDR1 SQVTM, CDR2 ANQGSEA. The CDR3 totals 13 residues. The V and J ends lost 6 bases and 4 bases, in that order; junction bases with no gene match: 6.

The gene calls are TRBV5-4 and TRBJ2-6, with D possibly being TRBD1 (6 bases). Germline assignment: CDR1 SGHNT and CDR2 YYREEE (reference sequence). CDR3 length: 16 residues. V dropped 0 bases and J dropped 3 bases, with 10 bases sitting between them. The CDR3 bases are TGTGCCAGCAGCTTGGGGGCAGGGGTTGGGGCCAACGTCCTGACTTTC. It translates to CASSLGAGVGANVLTF.

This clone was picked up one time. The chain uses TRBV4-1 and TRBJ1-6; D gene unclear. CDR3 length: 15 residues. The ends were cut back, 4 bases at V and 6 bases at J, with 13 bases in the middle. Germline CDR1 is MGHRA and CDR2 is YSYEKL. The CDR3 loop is CASSLGQRSNSPLHF. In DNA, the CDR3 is TGCGCCAGCAGCCTTGGTCAGCGTAGTAATTCACCCCTCCACTTT.

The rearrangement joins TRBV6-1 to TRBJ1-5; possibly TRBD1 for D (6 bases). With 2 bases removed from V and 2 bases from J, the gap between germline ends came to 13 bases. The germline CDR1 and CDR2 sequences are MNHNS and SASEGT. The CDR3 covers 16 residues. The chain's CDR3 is CASSEPGDPGNQPQHF. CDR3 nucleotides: TGTGCCAGCAGTGAACCAGGGGACCCCGGCAATCAGCCCCAGCATTTT.

The CDR3 DNA sequence: TGTGCCAGCAGCCAAGACAGGGGCACTGAAGCTTTCTTT. Translation: CASSQDRGTEAFF. V and J are TRBV6-2 or TRBV6-3 and TRBJ1-1, with 8 bases lining up with TRBD1. The CDR3 is 13 amino acids. J gave up 4 bases and V 6 bases, and 4 bases lay outside the gene matches. The V gene's germline CDR1 is MNHEY and CDR2 SVGEGT.

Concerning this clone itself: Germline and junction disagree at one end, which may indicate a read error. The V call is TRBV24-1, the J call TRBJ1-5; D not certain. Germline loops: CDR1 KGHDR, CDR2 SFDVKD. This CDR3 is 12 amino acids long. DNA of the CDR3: TGTGCCACCAGTGATTTCTCTCAGACCCAGCATTTT. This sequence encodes CATSDFSQTQHF.

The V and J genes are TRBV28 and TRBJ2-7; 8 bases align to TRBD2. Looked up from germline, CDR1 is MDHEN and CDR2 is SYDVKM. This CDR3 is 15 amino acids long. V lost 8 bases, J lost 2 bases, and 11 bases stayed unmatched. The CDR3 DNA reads TGTGCCAGCCGGGGGGGGAGCGGGGCCGCCTACGAGCAGTACTTC. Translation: CASRGGSGAAYEQYF.

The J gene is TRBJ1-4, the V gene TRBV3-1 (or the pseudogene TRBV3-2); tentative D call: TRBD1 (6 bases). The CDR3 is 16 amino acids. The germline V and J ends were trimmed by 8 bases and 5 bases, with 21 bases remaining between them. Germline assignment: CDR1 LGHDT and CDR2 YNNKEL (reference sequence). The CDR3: CASHSTGGGRNEKLFF. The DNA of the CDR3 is TGTGCCAGCCACTCCACGGGGGGGGGCCGGAATGAAAAACTGTTTTTT.

CDR3 protein: CASSTREGAVNTEAFF. The CDR3 DNA reads TGTGCCAGTAGTACCCGGGAGGGGGCGGTGAACACTGAAGCTTTCTTT. The chain combines TRBV19 with TRBJ1-1; 7 bases align to TRBD1. Per germline, CDR1 LNHDA and CDR2 SQIVND (reference sequence). The CDR3 is 16 residues long. J lost 0 bases, V lost 4 bases, and 8 bases had no gene match.

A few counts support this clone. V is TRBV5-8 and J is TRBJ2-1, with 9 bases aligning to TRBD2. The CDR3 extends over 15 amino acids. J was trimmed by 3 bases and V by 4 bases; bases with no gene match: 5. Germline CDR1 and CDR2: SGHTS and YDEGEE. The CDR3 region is CASSPLAGIYNEQFF. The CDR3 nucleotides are TGTGCCAGCAGCCCTCTAGCGGGGATCTACAATGAGCAGTTCTTC. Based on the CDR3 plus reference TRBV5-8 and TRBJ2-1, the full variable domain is EAGVTQSPTHLIKTRGQQATLRCSPISGHTSVYWYQQALGLGLQFLLWYDEGEERNRGNFPPRFSGRQFPNYSSELNVNALELEDSALYLCASSPLAGIYNEQFFGPGTRLTVL.

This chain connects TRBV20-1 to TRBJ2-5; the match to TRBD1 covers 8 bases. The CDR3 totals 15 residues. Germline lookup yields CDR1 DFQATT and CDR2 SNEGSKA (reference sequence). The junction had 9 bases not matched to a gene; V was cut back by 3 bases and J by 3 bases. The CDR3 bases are TGCAGTGCTAGTCAGCCCAGGGGGCGGGAAGAGACCCAGTACTTC. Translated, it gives CSASQPRGREETQYF.

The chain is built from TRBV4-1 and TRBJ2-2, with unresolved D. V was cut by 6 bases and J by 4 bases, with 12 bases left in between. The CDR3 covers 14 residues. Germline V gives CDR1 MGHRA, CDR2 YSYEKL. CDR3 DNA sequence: TGCGCCAGCAGTGTAGGCGGTTCCACCGGGGAGCTGTTTTTT. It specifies CASSVGGSTGELFF.

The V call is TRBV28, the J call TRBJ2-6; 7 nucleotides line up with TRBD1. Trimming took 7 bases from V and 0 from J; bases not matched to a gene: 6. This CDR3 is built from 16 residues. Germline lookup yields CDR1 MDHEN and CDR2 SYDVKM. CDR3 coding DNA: TGTGCCAGCACCTCCACAGGGGCCTCTGGGGCCAACGTCCTGACTTTC. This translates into CASTSTGASGANVLTF.